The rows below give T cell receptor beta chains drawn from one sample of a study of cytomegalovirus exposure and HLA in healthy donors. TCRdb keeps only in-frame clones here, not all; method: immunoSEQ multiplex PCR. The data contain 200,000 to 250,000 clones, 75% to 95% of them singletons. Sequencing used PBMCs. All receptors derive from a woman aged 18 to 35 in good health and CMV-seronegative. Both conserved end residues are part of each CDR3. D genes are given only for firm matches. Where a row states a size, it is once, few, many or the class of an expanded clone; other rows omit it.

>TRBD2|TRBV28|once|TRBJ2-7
CASSSPGLAQGGEQYF
TGTGCCAGCAGTTCCCCGGGACTAGCCCAGGGCGGGGAGCAGTACTTC
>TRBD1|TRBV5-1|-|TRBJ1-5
CASSLDRGSVQPQHF
TGCGCCAGCAGCCTGGACAGGGGTAGTGTGCAGCCCCAGCATTTT
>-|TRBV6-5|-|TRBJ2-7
CASSYSGAGVPYEQYF
TGTGCCAGCAGTTACTCGGGGGCGGGAGTTCCCTACGAGCAGTACTTC
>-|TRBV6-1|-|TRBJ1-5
CASSDRGYQPQHF
TGTGCCAGCAGTGATAGGGGTTATCAGCCCCAGCATTTT
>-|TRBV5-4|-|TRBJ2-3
CASSLPRESTDTQYF
TGTGCCAGCAGCTTGCCTCGGGAGAGCACAGATACGCAGTATTTT
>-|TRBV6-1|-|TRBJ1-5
CASGQGINGNQPQHF
TGTGCCAGCGGTCAGGGTATTAATGGCAATCAGCCCCAGCATTTT
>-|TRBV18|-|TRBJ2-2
CASSPLGGTANTGELFF
TGTGCCAGCTCACCACTAGGGGGGACAGCGAACACCGGGGAGCTGTTTTTT
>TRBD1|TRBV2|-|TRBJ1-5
CASSVGQGANQPQHF
TGTGCCAGCAGTGTGGGACAGGGTGCAAATCAGCCCCAGCATTTT
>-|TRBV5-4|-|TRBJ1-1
CASSLGGSAEAFF
TGTGCCAGCAGCTTAGGAGGATCGGCTGAAGCTTTCTTT
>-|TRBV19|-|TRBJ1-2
CASSILGQGGGYTF
TGTGCCAGTAGTATACTGGGGCAAGGGGGTGGCTACACCTTC
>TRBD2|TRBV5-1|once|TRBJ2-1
CASSLGIAGGPGEQFF
TGCGCCAGCAGCTTGGGTATAGCGGGAGGGCCCGGTGAGCAGTTCTTC
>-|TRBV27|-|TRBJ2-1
CASSLQGTGLVYNEQFF
TGTGCCAGCAGTTTACAAGGGACTGGCCTGGTCTACAATGAGCAGTTCTTC
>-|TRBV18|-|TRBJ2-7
CASSPPAGTYEQYF
TGTGCCAGCTCACCCCCGGCGGGGACTTACGAGCAGTACTTC
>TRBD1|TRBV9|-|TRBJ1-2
CASSVIGTAYGYTF
TGTGCCAGCAGCGTGATCGGGACAGCTTATGGCTACACCTTC
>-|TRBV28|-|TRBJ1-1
CASSSRYNRFEAFF
TGTGCCAGCAGTTCTAGATACAACCGGTTCGAAGCTTTCTTT
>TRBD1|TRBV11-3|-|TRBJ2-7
CASSLGQGVGEQYF
TGTGCCAGCAGCTTAGGACAGGGAGTTGGCGAGCAGTACTTC
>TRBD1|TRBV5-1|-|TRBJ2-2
CASSLKGQGTGELFF
TGCGCCAGCAGCCTAAAGGGACAGGGGACCGGGGAGCTGTTTTTT
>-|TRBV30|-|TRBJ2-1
CAWSGTEVPYNEQFF
TGTGCCTGGAGTGGCACAGAAGTCCCCTACAATGAGCAGTTCTTC
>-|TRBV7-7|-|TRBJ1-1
CASSLDAGNAFF
TGTGCTAGCAGCTTAGACGCAGGGAATGCTTTCTTT
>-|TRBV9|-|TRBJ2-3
CASSGREITDTQYF
TGTGCCAGCAGCGGCCGGGAGATCACAGATACGCAGTATTTT
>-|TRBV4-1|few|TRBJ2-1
CASSQVGGYEQFF
TGCGCCAGCAGCCAAGTCGGAGGGTATGAGCAGTTCTTC
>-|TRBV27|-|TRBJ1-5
CASSHHNPPNQPQHF
TGTGCCAGCAGTCACCACAACCCCCCCAATCAGCCCCAGCATTTT
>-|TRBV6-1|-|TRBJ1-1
CASSDGLGGTEAFF
TGTGCCAGCAGTGACGGACTTGGGGGGACTGAAGCTTTCTTT
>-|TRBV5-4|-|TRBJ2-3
CASRPLASTDTQYF
TGTGCCAGCAGGCCACTAGCCAGCACAGATACGCAGTATTTT
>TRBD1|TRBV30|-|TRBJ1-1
CAWKQGATTEAFF
TGTGCCTGGAAACAGGGGGCGACGACTGAAGCTTTCTTT
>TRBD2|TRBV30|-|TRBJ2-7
CAWGSSGGGEQYF
TGTGCCTGGGGGTCTAGCGGGGGTGGGGAGCAGTACTTC
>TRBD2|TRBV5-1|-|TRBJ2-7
CASSLVAGGTYEQYF
TGCGCCAGCAGCTTAGTAGCGGGAGGTACCTACGAGCAGTACTTC
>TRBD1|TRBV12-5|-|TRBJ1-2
CASGRPDRGGYTF
TGTGCTAGTGGCCGCCCCGACAGGGGTGGCTACACCTTC
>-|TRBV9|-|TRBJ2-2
CASSVGSRGSTGELFF
TGTGCCAGCAGCGTAGGTTCTCGCGGGTCCACCGGGGAGCTGTTTTTT
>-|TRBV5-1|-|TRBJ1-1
CASSPGREGSNTEAFF
TGCGCCAGCAGCCCGGGGAGGGAGGGATCGAACACTGAAGCTTTCTTT
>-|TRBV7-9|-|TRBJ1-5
CASSSSDSPNQPQHF
TGTGCCAGCAGCTCCTCCGACAGTCCCAATCAGCCCCAGCATTTT
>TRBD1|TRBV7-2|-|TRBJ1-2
CASSQRDSENGYTF
TGTGCCAGCAGCCAAAGGGACAGCGAAAATGGCTACACCTTC
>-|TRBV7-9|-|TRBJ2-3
CALEGGHSTDTQYF
TGTGCCCTCGAGGGCGGTCATAGCACAGATACGCAGTATTTT
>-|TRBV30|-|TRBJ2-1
CAWIVGTYNEQFF
TGTGCCTGGATAGTAGGGACATACAATGAGCAGTTCTTC
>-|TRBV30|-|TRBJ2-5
CAWSVLRETQYF
TGTGCCTGGAGTGTCCTAAGAGAGACCCAGTACTTC
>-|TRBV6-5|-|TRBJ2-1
CASKGNANEQFF
TGTGCCAGCAAGGGGAACGCCAATGAGCAGTTCTTC
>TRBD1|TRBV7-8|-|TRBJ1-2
CASTKQTGSDYGYTF
TGTGCCAGCACAAAACAGACAGGGTCAGACTATGGCTACACCTTC
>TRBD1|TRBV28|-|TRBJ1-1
CASTPPFRDRGRVGALGGFF
TGTGCCAGCACCCCCCCTTTCCGGGACAGGGGGCGGGTTGGGGCCTTAGGGGGTTTCTTT
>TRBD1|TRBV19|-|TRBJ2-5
CASSGTAQETQYF
TGTGCCAGTAGTGGGACAGCTCAAGAGACCCAGTACTTC
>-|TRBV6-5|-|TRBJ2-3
CASSYGGTITDTQYF
TGTGCCAGCAGTTATGGCGGGACCATCACAGATACGCAGTATTTT
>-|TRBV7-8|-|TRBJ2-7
CASSARQVPTYEQYF
TGTGCCAGCAGCGCACGACAGGTACCTACCTACGAGCAGTACTTC
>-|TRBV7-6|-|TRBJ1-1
CASSSTLTENTEAFF
TGTGCCAGCAGCTCCACTCTGACAGAGAACACTGAAGCTTTCTTT
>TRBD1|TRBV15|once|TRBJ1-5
CATSRAPTGMNNQPQHF
TGTGCCACCAGCAGAGCCCCGACAGGGATGAACAATCAGCCCCAGCATTTT
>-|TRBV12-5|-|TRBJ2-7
CASGSALRGNEQYF
TGTGCTAGTGGTTCTGCTTTACGCGGAAACGAGCAGTACTTC
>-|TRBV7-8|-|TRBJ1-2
CASSLGQQDYGYTF
TGTGCCAGCAGCTTAGGACAGCAGGACTATGGCTACACCTTC
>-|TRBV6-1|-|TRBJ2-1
CASSESYLGTAYNEQFF
TGTGCCAGCAGTGAATCATATCTCGGCACAGCCTACAATGAGCAGTTCTTC
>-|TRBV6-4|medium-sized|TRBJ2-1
CASSDSTVFNNEQFF
TGTGCCAGCAGTGACTCGACTGTCTTTAACAATGAGCAGTTCTTC
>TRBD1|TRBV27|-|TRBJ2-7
CASSPTGGAHYEQYF
TGTGCCAGCAGTCCTACAGGGGGCGCCCACTACGAGCAGTACTTC
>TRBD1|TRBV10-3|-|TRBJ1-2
CATGGRANYGYTF
TGTGCTACAGGGGGGCGAGCTAACTATGGCTACACCTTC
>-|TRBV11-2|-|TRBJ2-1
CASSQGLAINEQFF
TGTGCCAGCAGCCAGGGGCTAGCCATCAATGAGCAGTTCTTC
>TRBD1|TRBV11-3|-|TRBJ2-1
CASSLGQGANEQFF
TGTGCCAGCAGCTTAGGACAGGGGGCTAATGAGCAGTTCTTC
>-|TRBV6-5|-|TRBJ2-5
CATSTGETQYF
TGTGCCACCTCGACGGGGGAGACCCAGTACTTC
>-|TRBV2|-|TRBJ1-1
CASMGAGATAEAFF
TGTGCCAGCATGGGGGCAGGGGCGACGGCTGAAGCTTTCTTT
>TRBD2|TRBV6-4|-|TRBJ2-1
CASSGLAGAYNEQFF
TGTGCCAGCAGTGGACTAGCGGGGGCCTACAATGAGCAGTTCTTC
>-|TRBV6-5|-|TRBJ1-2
CASDSGLGYGYTF
TGTGCCAGCGATTCCGGTCTCGGCTATGGCTACACCTTC
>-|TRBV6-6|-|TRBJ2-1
CASSYSGVGDNEQFF
TGTGCCAGCAGTTACAGTGGCGTGGGCGACAATGAGCAGTTCTTC
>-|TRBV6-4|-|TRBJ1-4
CASSVPEAEENEKLFF
TGTGCCAGCAGTGTCCCCGAAGCAGAGGAAAATGAAAAACTGTTTTTT
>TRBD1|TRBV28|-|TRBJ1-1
CASSRTGMDTEAFF
TGTGCCAGCAGTAGGACAGGGATGGACACTGAAGCTTTCTTT
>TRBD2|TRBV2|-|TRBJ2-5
CASSEDRASGSLRRGETQYF
TGTGCCAGCAGTGAAGACCGGGCTAGCGGGAGTTTAAGGAGGGGAGAGACCCAGTACTTC